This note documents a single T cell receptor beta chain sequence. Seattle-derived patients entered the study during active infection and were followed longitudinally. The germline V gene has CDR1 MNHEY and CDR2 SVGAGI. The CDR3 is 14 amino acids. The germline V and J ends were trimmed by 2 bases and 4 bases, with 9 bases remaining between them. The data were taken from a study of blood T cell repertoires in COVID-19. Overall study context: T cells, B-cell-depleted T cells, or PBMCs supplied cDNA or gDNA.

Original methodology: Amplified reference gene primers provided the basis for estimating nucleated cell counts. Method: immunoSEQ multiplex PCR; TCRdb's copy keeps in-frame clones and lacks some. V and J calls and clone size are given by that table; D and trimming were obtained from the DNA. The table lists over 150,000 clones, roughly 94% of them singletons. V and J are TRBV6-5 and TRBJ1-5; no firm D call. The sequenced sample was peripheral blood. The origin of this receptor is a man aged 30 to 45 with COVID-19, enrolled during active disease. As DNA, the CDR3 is TGTGCCAGCAGTTACAATCGGGGTAATCAGCCCCAGCATTTT. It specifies CASSYNRGNQPQHF.